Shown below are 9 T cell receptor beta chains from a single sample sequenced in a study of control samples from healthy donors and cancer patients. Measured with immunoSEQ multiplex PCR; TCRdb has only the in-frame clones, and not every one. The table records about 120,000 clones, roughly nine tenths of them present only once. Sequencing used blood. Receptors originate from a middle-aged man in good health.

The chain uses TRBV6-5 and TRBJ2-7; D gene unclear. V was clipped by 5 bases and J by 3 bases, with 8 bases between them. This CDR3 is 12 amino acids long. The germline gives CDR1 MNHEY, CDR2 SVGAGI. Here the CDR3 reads CASSRGVYEQYF. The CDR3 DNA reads TGTGCCAGCAGTCGAGGAGTCTACGAGCAGTACTTC.

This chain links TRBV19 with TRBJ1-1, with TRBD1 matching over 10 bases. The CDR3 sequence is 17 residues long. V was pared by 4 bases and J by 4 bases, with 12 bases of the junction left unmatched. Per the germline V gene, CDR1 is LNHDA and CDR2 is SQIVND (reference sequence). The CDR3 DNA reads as TGTGCCAGTAGTACGGGTTTGACAGGGGGCAGTGGCACTGAAGCTTTCTTT. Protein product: CASSTGLTGGSGTEAFF.

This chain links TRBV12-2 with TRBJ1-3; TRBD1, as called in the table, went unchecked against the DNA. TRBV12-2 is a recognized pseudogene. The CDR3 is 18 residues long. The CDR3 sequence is CASRLDRASFSSGNTIYF. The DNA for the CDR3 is TGTGCAAGTCGCTTAGACAGGGCCAGCTTTAGCTCTGGAAACACCATATATTTT.

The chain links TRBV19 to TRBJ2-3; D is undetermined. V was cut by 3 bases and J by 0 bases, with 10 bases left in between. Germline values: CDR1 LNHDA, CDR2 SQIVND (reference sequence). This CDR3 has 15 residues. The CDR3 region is CASSMAFTSTDTQYF. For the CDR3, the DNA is TGTGCCAGTAGTATGGCCTTCACTAGCACAGATACGCAGTATTTT.

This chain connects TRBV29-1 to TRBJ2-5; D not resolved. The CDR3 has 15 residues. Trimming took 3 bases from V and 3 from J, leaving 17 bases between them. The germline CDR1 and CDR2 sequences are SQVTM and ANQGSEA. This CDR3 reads CSVDGPGLEEETQYF. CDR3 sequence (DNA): TGCAGCGTTGATGGTCCCGGGCTAGAGGAAGAGACCCAGTACTTC.

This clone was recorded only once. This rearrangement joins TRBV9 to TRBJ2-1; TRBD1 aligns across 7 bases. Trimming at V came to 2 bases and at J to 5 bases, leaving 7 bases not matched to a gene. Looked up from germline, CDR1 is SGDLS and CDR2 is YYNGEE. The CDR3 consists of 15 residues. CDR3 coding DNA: TGTGCCAGCAGCGTGTCGATACAGGGGAACAATGAGCAGTTCTTC. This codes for CASSVSIQGNNEQFF.

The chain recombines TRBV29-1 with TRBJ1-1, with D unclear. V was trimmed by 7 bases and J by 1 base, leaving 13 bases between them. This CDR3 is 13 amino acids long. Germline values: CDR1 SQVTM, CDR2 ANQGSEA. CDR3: CSGGSDPNTEAFF. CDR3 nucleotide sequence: TGCAGCGGGGGATCTGACCCGAACACTGAAGCTTTCTTT.

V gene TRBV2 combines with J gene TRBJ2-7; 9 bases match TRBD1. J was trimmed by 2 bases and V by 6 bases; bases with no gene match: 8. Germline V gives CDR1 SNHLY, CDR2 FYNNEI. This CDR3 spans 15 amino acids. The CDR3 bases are TGTGCCAGCAGGAACCCCGGGACAGGGACCTACGAGCAGTACTTC. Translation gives CASRNPGTGTYEQYF.

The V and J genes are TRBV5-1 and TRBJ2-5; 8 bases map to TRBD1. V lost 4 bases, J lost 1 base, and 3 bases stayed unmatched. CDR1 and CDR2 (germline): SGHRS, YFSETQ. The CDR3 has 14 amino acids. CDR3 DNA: TGCGCCAGCAGCGTTACAGGGGGCCAAGAGACCCAGTACTTC. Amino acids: CASSVTGGQETQYF. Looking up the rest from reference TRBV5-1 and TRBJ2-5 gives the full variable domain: KAGVTQTPRYLIKTRGQQVTLSCSPISGHRSVSWYQQTPGQGLQFLFEYFSETQRNKGNFPGRFSGRQFSNSRSEMNVSTLELGDSALYLCASSVTGGQETQYFGPGTRLLVL.